The clone carrying this TCR beta chain has a handful of counts. This sample was taken from a study of shared clonotypes between healthy human individuals. The data were produced by immunoSEQ multiplex PCR, yet TCRdb's version contains in-frame clones alone and is incomplete. Here the sample spans some 500,000 clones, roughly 78% being singletons. The germline V gene has CDR1 SGHRS and CDR2 YFSETQ. The CDR3 consists of 15 residues. Trimming took off 1 base at V and 7 bases at J, with 17 bases between the two ends. This clonotype was sampled from a woman between 40 and 50 years old in good health. Some clones in this sample may be carry-over from other donors' samples. What was sequenced was PBMCs. The chain links TRBV5-1 to TRBJ2-5; D possibly corresponds to TRBD1 (5 bases). The CDR3 region is CASSLSGAPQGTQYF. In DNA, the CDR3 is TGCGCCAGCAGCTTGTCTGGGGCCCCGCAGGGGACCCAGTACTTC.